This T cell receptor (beta chain) was recovered during a study of human T cells and chemical hapten exposure. TCRdb re-called the RACE reads through MiXCR, storing one row per CDR3 protein. Seen here are some 180,000 distinct CDR3 sequences, roughly a quarter observed once, and the top ten hold over 2%. CDR1 and CDR2 (germline): SGHVS, FNYEAQ. The CDR3 extends over 12 amino acids. V lost 5 bases and J 5 bases, leaving 8 bases between the germline ends. As for time point: patch test 3, about 24 weeks after DPC sensitization. Regarding treatment: therapeutic diphenylcyclopropenone sensitization with weekly scalp DPC.

The source is a woman between 40 and 50 years old with alopecia areata. Some clones in this sample may be carry-over from other donors' samples. The source material was whole blood, sampled in connection with sensitization to the hapten diphenylcyclopropenone (DPC). This rearrangement joins TRBV7-6 to TRBJ2-3, with no clear D. The CDR3 coding sequence is TGTGCCAGCAGCGCTAGGGTAGATACGCAGTATTTT. Translation gives CASSARVDTQYF.